The next 16 T cell receptor beta chains were all read from a single sample in a study of CD8 T cells in ankylosing spondylitis. The study, taken as a whole, reports: A motif in TCR beta, a set of roughly eight highly homologous variants, appeared characteristic of ankylosing spondylitis blood.

One entry per CDR3 protein results from TCRdb running MiXCR on the 5' RACE reads. The top ten hold around 3.5% of the sample, which has about 510,000 distinct CDR3 sequences, about 5.7% seen once. Their antigens are not known. The sample taken for sequencing was blood, either unsorted or a sorted T cell fraction (not recorded which). The receptors derive from a male donor with ankylosing spondylitis.

The sample holds many counts of this clonotype. The chain joins TRBV7-2 to TRBJ2-7; D gene uncertain. V lost 6 bases and J lost 0, with 12 bases in between. The CDR3 loop spans 14 amino acids. Germline V CDR1 and CDR2: SGHTA, FQGNSA. The CDR3 DNA reads TGTGCCAGCAGTCCAACGGGTAACTCCTACGAGCAGTACTTC. It yields the protein CASSPTGNSYEQYF.

The chain employs TRBV20-1 and TRBJ2-7, with TRBD1 matching over 10 bases. The CDR3 length is 15 residues. From germline, CDR1 is DFQATT and CDR2 SNEGSKA (reference sequence). V was pared by 6 bases and J by 4 bases, with 12 bases of the junction left unmatched. The CDR3 loop reads CSAPDRTGGAYEQYF. The CDR3 nucleotides are TGCAGTGCCCCTGATAGGACAGGGGGAGCGTACGAGCAGTACTTC.

This clonotype was recorded at least ten times. The rearrangement joins TRBV5-1 to TRBJ1-1; 8 bases are shared with TRBD1. V lost 4 bases to trimming and J lost 3 bases; unmatched junction nucleotides: 5. This CDR3 region has 14 residues. Germline V gene sequence: CDR1 SGHRS, CDR2 YFSETQ. CDR3 sequence reads: CASSLDRAYTEAFF. Written as DNA, the CDR3 is TGCGCCAGCAGCCTGGACAGGGCTTACACTGAAGCTTTCTTT.

This clonotype was recorded many times. V usage is TRBV29-1 and J usage is TRBJ1-5; D is perhaps TRBD1 (5 bases). There are 14 residues in the CDR3. V gave up 7 bases and J gave up 0 bases, with 13 bases separating them. Germline V gene lookup returns CDR1 SQVTM and CDR2 ANQGSEA. CDR3 sequence: CSAGDGYSNQPQHF. The CDR3 DNA follows: TGCAGCGCCGGGGACGGTTATAGCAATCAGCCCCAGCATTTT.

This clonotype has a count of ten or more. The rearrangement joins TRBV6-2 or TRBV6-3 to TRBJ1-5; D gene uncertain. Germline V gene lookup returns CDR1 MNHEY and CDR2 SVGEGT. V was shortened by 2 bases and J by 0 bases, with 11 bases between the two germline ends. CDR3 length: 16 residues. This chain's CDR3 is CASSYRKRYSNQPQHF. The CDR3 nucleotides read TGTGCCAGCAGTTACAGGAAACGCTATAGCAATCAGCCCCAGCATTTT.

Ten or more counts support this clonotype. V gene TRBV13 combines with J gene TRBJ2-7; a weak D match, TRBD2 (6 bases). The V gene's germline CDR1 is PRHDT and CDR2 FYEKMQ (reference sequence). Trimming removed 5 bases at V and 5 bases at J, with 16 bases between. The CDR3 is made up of 14 amino acids. As DNA, the CDR3 is TGTGCCAGCAGCGCCGGGACTGGCAGAAACGAGCAGTACTTC. Residues: CASSAGTGRNEQYF.

This clonotype was detected ten times or more. The gene calls are TRBV18 and TRBJ1-1; D might be TRBD1 (6 bases). CDR3 length equals 17 residues. V lost 3 bases, J lost 0 bases, and 17 bases lay in between. Germline V CDR1 and CDR2: KGHSH, LQKENI. The CDR3 region is CASSPRGAGPLNTEAFF. The DNA of the CDR3 is TGTGCCAGCTCACCTAGGGGGGCAGGACCTTTGAACACTGAAGCTTTCTTT.

This clonotype showed up many times. This chain links TRBV4-2 with TRBJ1-2; possible D gene TRBD1, 5 bases. The germline V gene has CDR1 LGHNA and CDR2 YNFKEQ. The CDR3 has 17 amino acids. V lost 7 bases and J 6 bases, leaving 27 bases between the germline ends. As DNA, the CDR3 is TGTGCCAGCACCCCGACCGGTGGGACCCCCGGGAAAAATGGCTACACCTTC. Protein product: CASTPTGGTPGKNGYTF.

The chain has TRBV28 and TRBJ2-7, with D uncertain. The germline gives CDR1 MDHEN, CDR2 SYDVKM. CDR3 length: 13 amino acids. V lost 8 bases and J lost 5, with 16 bases in between. In nucleotides, the CDR3 is TGTGCCAGCGGCCTAGGATTAAAAAACGAGCAGTACTTC. Translating it yields CASGLGLKNEQYF.

This clonotype occurred many times. The chain recombines TRBV12-3 or TRBV12-4 with TRBJ2-2; D may be TRBD1 or TRBD2 (5 bases each). The CDR3 spans 18 residues. Trimming left V 7 bases short and J 0 bases short, with 21 bases between. The CDR3 loop is CASIQWGTVVSNTGELFF. The DNA for the CDR3 is TGTGCCAGCATACAGTGGGGGACGGTAGTTTCGAACACCGGGGAGCTGTTTTTT.

The genes are TRBV2 and TRBJ2-3; TRBD2 matches at 7 bases. This CDR3 region has 16 residues. CDR1 is SNHLY, CDR2 FYNNEI, per germline. Trimming at V came to 7 bases and at J to 3 bases, leaving 13 bases not matched to a gene. The CDR3 DNA follows: TGTGCCAGCACCCAGAGGGCGGGAGCGGGTACAGATACGCAGTATTTT. This codes for CASTQRAGAGTDTQYF.

This clonotype was counted ten times or more. The chain combines TRBV7-9 with TRBJ1-4; TRBD1 matches at 7 bases. Germline values: CDR1 SEHNR, CDR2 FQNEAQ (reference sequence). The CDR3 runs 13 residues. J lost 7 bases, V lost 6 bases, and 5 bases had no gene match. The DNA for the CDR3 is TGTGCCAGCAGTAAACAGGGGACTGAAAAACTGTTTTTT. It yields the protein CASSKQGTEKLFF.

This clonotype was picked up many times. The rearrangement uses TRBV10-3 and TRBJ2-1, with D possibly TRBD1 on 6 matching bases. Germline CDR1 ENHRY, CDR2 SYGVKD. V was clipped by 6 bases and J by 5 bases, with 11 bases between them. The CDR3 runs to 13 residues. This chain's CDR3 is CAIRGGRDNEQFF. The CDR3 DNA reads as TGTGCCATCAGAGGGGGAAGGGACAATGAGCAGTTCTTC.

This clonotype was found many times. The chain uses TRBV29-1 and TRBJ1-1; D is uncertain. The CDR3 has 13 amino acids. V lost 7 bases and J lost 1, with 13 bases in between. Looked up from germline, CDR1 is SQVTM and CDR2 is ANQGSEA. Here the CDR3 DNA reads TGCAGCGCCACTCCGCTAACGAACACTGAAGCTTTCTTT. Translation: CSATPLTNTEAFF.

Ten or more counts support this clonotype. The chain is built from TRBV20-1 and TRBJ2-3, with TRBD2 matching 11 bases. J gave up 4 bases and V 6 bases, and 12 bases lay outside the gene matches. This CDR3 contains 16 residues. Germline assignment: CDR1 DFQATT and CDR2 SNEGSKA (reference sequence). As DNA, the CDR3 is TGCAGTGCGCGCGGTACTAGCGGGGGTTTCGCAGATACGCAGTATTTT. Amino acid sequence: CSARGTSGGFADTQYF.

This clonotype appeared a single time. A much larger clone is a single base away; this may be a read error. The chain combines TRBV20-1 with TRBJ2-3; possibly TRBD2 for D (6 bases). Trimming pared 5 bases from V and 2 bases from J, leaving 14 bases between. The CDR3 extends over 14 amino acids. Germline V gene lookup returns CDR1 DFQATT and CDR2 SNEGSKA (reference sequence). In DNA, the CDR3 is TGCAGTGCTGCAAGGGACTCCTACACAGATACGCAGTATTTT. This codes for CSAARDSYTDTQYF.